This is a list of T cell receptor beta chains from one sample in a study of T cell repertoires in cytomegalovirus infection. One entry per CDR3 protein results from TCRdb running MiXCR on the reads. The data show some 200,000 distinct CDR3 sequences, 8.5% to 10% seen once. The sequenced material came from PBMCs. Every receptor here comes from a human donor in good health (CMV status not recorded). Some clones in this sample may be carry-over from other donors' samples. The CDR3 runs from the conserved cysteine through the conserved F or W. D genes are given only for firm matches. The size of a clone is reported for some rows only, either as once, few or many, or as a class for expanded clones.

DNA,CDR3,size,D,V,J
TGTGCCAGCATTACCTACGGGGGGCCCCAGCATTTT,CASITYGGPQHF,many,-,TRBV28,TRBJ1-5
TGTGCCAGCAGCTTAACTCCAAACAGGGGAGATACGCAGTATTTT,CASSLTPNRGDTQYF,many,TRBD1,TRBV7-3,TRBJ2-3
TGTGCCATCAGTGAGAGTGTGACAGGGATCAATGAGCAGTTCTTC,CAISESVTGINEQFF,many,TRBD1,TRBV10-3,TRBJ2-1
TGTGCCAGCAGTGGTTTAGCGGGACAGCCTACCGGGGAGCTGTTTTTT,CASSGLAGQPTGELFF,many,-,TRBV28,TRBJ2-2
TGTGCCAGCAGCTCGACCACCCGTAAGGACAGACAGACCCAGTACTTC,CASSSTTRKDRQTQYF,many,-,TRBV7-9,TRBJ2-5
TGTGCCAGCAGCCCAGCCGGCTGGGGCAATGAGCAGTTCTTC,CASSPAGWGNEQFF,many,-,TRBV28,TRBJ2-1
TGCGCCAGCAATACAGGGGCGAAGACCCAGTACTTC,CASNTGAKTQYF,many,TRBD1,TRBV10-2,TRBJ2-5
TGTGCCAGCAGCTTAGGAGCCGCGGGACTAGCGGGAGGTCCTCGTTACGAGCAGTACTTC,CASSLGAAGLAGGPRYEQYF,many,TRBD2,TRBV7-2,TRBJ2-7
TGTGCCAGCAGCTTTGAGGGTTGGGATACGCAGTATTTT,CASSFEGWDTQYF,many,-,TRBV11-2,TRBJ2-3
TGCAGCGCTATCCACAGCGGGGGGCTAGGCACTGAAGCTTTCTTT,CSAIHSGGLGTEAFF,few,-,TRBV29-1,TRBJ1-1
TGTGCCAGCAGTTACAGACAGGGGGGCAATTCACCCCTCCACTTT,CASSYRQGGNSPLHF,-,TRBD1,TRBV28,TRBJ1-6
TGTGCCAGCAGTACGCAGGGGAACTATGGCTACACCTTC,CASSTQGNYGYTF,-,-,TRBV28,TRBJ1-2
TGTGCTAGCAGCTCTGAAGACAGGGGGCAAGAGACCCAGTACTTC,CASSSEDRGQETQYF,many,TRBD1,TRBV7-7,TRBJ2-5
TGCAGCGTGGCCTCAGATGAAGATACGCAGTATTTT,CSVASDEDTQYF,few,-,TRBV29-1,TRBJ2-3
TGTGCCAGCACGCAGGGCAATCAGCCCCAGCATTTT,CASTQGNQPQHF,few,-,TRBV28,TRBJ1-5
TGTGCCAGCAGCTCAACGGGGGGGGGTTCACCCCTCCACTTT,CASSSTGGGSPLHF,-,-,TRBV7-3,TRBJ1-6
TGCAGCGTTGAATTGGATCCGGGTGAAGCTTTCTTT,CSVELDPGEAFF,few,-,TRBV29-1,TRBJ1-1
TGTGCCAGCAGCCCAGGGACAGGGGGAGTCGAAAAACTGTTTTTT,CASSPGTGGVEKLFF,many,TRBD1,TRBV7-9,TRBJ1-4
TGTGCCAGCACCGGACAAACTTATGGCTACACCTTC,CASTGQTYGYTF,few,-,TRBV28,TRBJ1-2